This T cell receptor (beta chain) was found in a study of PD-1 blockade in classical Hodgkin lymphoma. Overall study findings and caveats: It was reported that newly diagnosed patients had less baseline TCR diversity than healthy donors. Baseline diversity in complete responders resembled that of newly diagnosed patients.

CDR3 length: 13 amino acids. The germline gives CDR1 MNHEY, CDR2 SMNVEV (reference sequence). V was cut by 5 bases and J by 7 bases, with 11 bases left in between. Patients all relapsed after autologous stem cell transplantation, and there was variation in brentuximab vedotin exposure. Data came from immunoSEQ multiplex PCR; TCRdb stores just in-frame clones and leaves some out. The data show over 10,000 clones, around 87% seen once. This clone was counted once. Its antigen is not known. Material: peripheral blood mononuclear cells (PBMCs), obtained at baseline. V usage is TRBV27 and J usage is TRBJ2-2; D may be TRBD2 (5 bases). The sequence was obtained from a human donor with classical Hodgkin lymphoma. CDR3 DNA sequence: TGTGCCAGCAGTCCCCGCCGGGGCGGGGAGCTGTTTTTT. Protein product: CASSPRRGGELFF.